The 28 T cell receptor beta chains below come from one sample, sequenced in a study of T cells in Graves' hyperthyroidism and ophthalmopathy. The investigators amplified TCR beta CDR3 regions from RNA transcripts. Researchers ran a first-round RT-PCR on the TCR CDR3 using the HTBI primer set. TCRdb re-derived calls from the multiplex PCR reads in MiXCR, one entry per CDR3 protein. The sample shows more than 350,000 distinct CDR3 sequences, approximately 14% of them seen only once. Sequenced input: blood. The origin of the receptors is a woman aged 60-75 years with Graves' ophthalmopathy.

This clonotype was seen only a few times. The rearrangement links TRBV19 to TRBJ2-3; D gene uncertain. Germline lookup yields CDR1 LNHDA and CDR2 SQIVND (reference sequence). V lost 8 bases to trimming and J lost 3 bases, with 21 bases between them. This CDR3 is 16 amino acids long. The CDR3 DNA reads TGTGCCAGTCGGCGTTTAGGACCTAGAACGACAGATACGCAGTATTTT. Translating it yields CASRRLGPRTTDTQYF.

This clonotype was counted ten times or more. The chain joins TRBV9 to TRBJ2-1; TRBD2 agrees at 7 bases. CDR3 size: 16 residues. V shed 3 bases, J shed 2 bases, and the junction held 8 bases outside the gene matches. Germline assignment: CDR1 SGDLS and CDR2 YYNGEE. This CDR3 is CASSETSGEAYNEQFF. The CDR3 DNA is TGTGCCAGCAGCGAGACGAGCGGGGAGGCCTACAATGAGCAGTTCTTC.

Ten or more counts support this clonotype. V and J are TRBV11-2 and TRBJ1-1; D ambiguous. The CDR3 extends over 15 amino acids. CDR1 and CDR2 (germline): SGHAT, FQNNGV. Trimming took off 6 bases at V and 3 bases at J, with 17 bases between the two ends. In nucleotides, the CDR3 is TGTGCCAGCAGTTACGGTTCAGGTCATCACACTGAAGCTTTCTTT. This codes for CASSYGSGHHTEAFF.

In this sample, this clonotype turned up many times. This sequence joins TRBV3-1 and TRBJ2-1, with TRBD2 identical over 11 bases. CDR1 is LGHDT, CDR2 YNNKEL, per germline (reference sequence). The trim removed 1 base at V and 7 bases at J, leaving 6 bases unmatched. This CDR3 contains 16 residues. CDR3 loop: CASSQGPSGRTNEQFF. The DNA of the CDR3 is TGTGCCAGCAGCCAAGGGCCTAGCGGGAGGACTAATGAGCAGTTCTTC.

The rearrangement links TRBV15 to TRBJ2-3, with D perhaps TRBD1 or TRBD2 (5 bases each). The CDR3 spans 17 residues. Trimming removed 0 bases at V and 4 bases at J, with 17 bases between. CDR1 and CDR2 from the germline V gene are LNHNV and YYDKDF (reference sequence). The CDR3 sequence: CATSREPLGWGPDTQYF. The CDR3 coding sequence is TGTGCCACCAGCAGAGAGCCCTTAGGGTGGGGACCAGATACGCAGTATTTT. Looking up the rest from reference TRBV15 and TRBJ2-3 gives the full variable domain: DAMVIQNPRYQVTQFGKPVTLSCSQTLNHNVMYWYQQKSSQAPKLLFHYYDKDFNNEADTPDNFQSRRPNTSFCFLDIRSPGLGDTAMYLCATSREPLGWGPDTQYFGPGTRLTVL.

This chain links TRBV19 with TRBJ2-7; 7 bases are a match to TRBD1. The V gene's germline CDR1 is LNHDA and CDR2 SQIVND (reference sequence). The ends lost 6 bases at V and 4 bases at J; junction bases unmatched: 12. The CDR3 totals 15 residues. The CDR3 region is CASSEKGQSYYEQYF. The CDR3 region has the DNA TGTGCCAGTAGCGAAAAGGGACAGTCCTATTACGAGCAGTACTTC.

This clonotype was counted many times. The V and J genes are TRBV11-2 and TRBJ1-1; a weak D match, TRBD1 (5 bases). V lost 7 bases and J 1 base, leaving 16 bases between the germline ends. The CDR3 contains 15 residues. Germline V gene sequence: CDR1 SGHAT, CDR2 FQNNGV. The CDR3 sequence is CASTQAGSANTEAFF. DNA for the CDR3: TGTGCCAGCACCCAAGCAGGGTCCGCGAACACTGAAGCTTTCTTT.

The V call is TRBV30, the J call TRBJ1-5, with D hard to call. CDR1 and CDR2 (germline): GTSNPN, SVGIG (reference sequence). The CDR3 is 13 amino acids. The V and J ends lost 0 bases and 3 bases respectively, with 6 bases between them. CDR3 protein: CAWSVQNNQPQHF. The CDR3 DNA reads as TGTGCCTGGAGTGTCCAGAACAATCAGCCCCAGCATTTT.

CDR3 in DNA: TGTGCCAGCAGTTTCCGACTAGCGGTGAACAATGAGCAGTTCTTC. Translation gives CASSFRLAVNNEQFF. The chain carries TRBV6-2 or TRBV6-3 and TRBJ2-1; 9 nucleotides agree with TRBD2. This CDR3 contains 15 residues. Germline CDR1 MNHEY, CDR2 SVGEGT. V trimming: 4 bases; J trimming: 5 bases; junction bases outside the gene matches: 6.

V gene TRBV3-1 combines with J gene TRBJ1-6; possible D gene TRBD1, 6 bases. Germline V gene lookup returns CDR1 LGHDT and CDR2 YNNKEL (reference sequence). The CDR3 consists of 14 residues. The germline V and J ends were trimmed by 4 bases and 6 bases, with 10 bases remaining between them. This CDR3 is CASSRTEGNSPLHF. In DNA, the CDR3 is TGTGCCAGCAGCCGGACAGAGGGTAATTCACCCCTCCACTTT.

This clonotype has ten or more counts. The DNA for the CDR3 is TGTGCCAGCAGTTCCTGGTTGGGAGGAGCGGTTGGAGGGGAGCTGTTTTTT. Translation gives CASSSWLGGAVGGELFF. V usage is TRBV28 and J usage is TRBJ2-2, with D perhaps TRBD2 (6 bases). This CDR3 spans 17 amino acids. Trimming removed 4 bases from V and 8 bases from J, with 23 bases in between. CDR1 and CDR2 (germline): MDHEN, SYDVKM.

This clonotype was counted ten times or more. The chain recombines TRBV2 with TRBJ1-1, with D possibly matching TRBD1 (5 bases). The CDR3 length is 13 residues. V was clipped by 7 bases and J by 5 bases, with 14 bases between them. Germline-derived CDR1 and CDR2 are SNHLY and FYNNEI. CDR3 sequence: CASIGRGVTEAFF. The CDR3 coding sequence is TGTGCCAGCATAGGCCGGGGGGTTACTGAAGCTTTCTTT.

This clonotype has only a few counts. At one end the junction does not follow the germline gene, possibly because of a read error. The gene calls are TRBV5-1 and TRBJ2-2; D is unclear. The CDR3 runs to 17 residues. Germline V gene lookup returns CDR1 SGHRS and CDR2 YFSETQ. CDR3 bases: TGCGCCAGTAGCTTGTGGGTACAGTCGGCGAACACCGGGGAGCTGTTTTTT. As protein: CASSLWVQSANTGELFF.

This clonotype showed up many times. The chain carries TRBV7-8 and TRBJ2-1; D perhaps matches TRBD2 (5 bases). V lost 1 base and J 5 bases, leaving 18 bases between the germline ends. The CDR3 has 17 residues. Germline V gene data show CDR1 as SGHVS and CDR2 as FQNEAQ. In DNA, the CDR3 is TGTGCCAGCAGCTTAGGAGTTTCCCGGGATTCGGACAATGAGCAGTTCTTC. It encodes CASSLGVSRDSDNEQFF.

This clonotype was picked up many times. The rearrangement joins TRBV2 to TRBJ1-5; unclear D gene. The germline CDR1 and CDR2 sequences are SNHLY and FYNNEI. CDR3 length equals 15 residues. Trimming stripped 0 bases from V and 4 bases from J, with 10 bases between. Here the CDR3 reads CASSEALGQNQPQHF. The CDR3 nucleotides are TGTGCCAGCAGTGAAGCGCTTGGGCAGAATCAGCCCCAGCATTTT.

The V gene is TRBV7-2, the J gene TRBJ2-1, with TRBD2 identical over 9 bases. CDR3 size: 15 residues. The V segment lost 0 bases and the J segment 13 bases; nucleotides outside the gene matches: 10. Germline V lookup: CDR1 SGHTA, CDR2 FQGNSA. Written as DNA, the CDR3 is TGTGCCAGCAGCTTAGCGGGGGGTAGCGGGGGATTCCAGTTCTTC. Translation: CASSLAGGSGGFQFF.

This clonotype is large in the sample. The chain couples TRBV6-1 to TRBJ1-1, with no clear D. The CDR3 runs to 11 residues. Trimming removed 7 bases at V and 1 base at J, with 4 bases between. Germline lookup yields CDR1 MNHNS and CDR2 SASEGT. The chain's CDR3 is CASIGNTEAFF. CDR3 coding DNA: TGTGCCAGCATTGGGAACACTGAAGCTTTCTTT.

V is TRBV7-3 and J is TRBJ2-5; 9 nucleotides line up with TRBD2. This CDR3 is 15 amino acids long. The junction had 7 bases not matched to a gene; V was cut back by 3 bases and J by 5 bases. Germline CDR1 reads SGHTA; CDR2 reads FQGTGA. The CDR3 bases are TGTGCCAGCAGCTTTGGAGCGGGAGGCTCGGAGACCCAGTACTTC. As protein: CASSFGAGGSETQYF.

This clonotype was found a few times. The gene calls are TRBV7-6 and TRBJ2-7, with 9 bases matching TRBD1. V was clipped by 5 bases and J by 5 bases; unmatched bases: 10. The CDR3 is 15 residues long. Germline V gene data show CDR1 as SGHVS and CDR2 as FNYEAQ. This CDR3 is CASSPLLGQGDEQYF. In nucleotides, the CDR3 is TGTGCCAGCAGCCCCCTTCTGGGACAGGGAGACGAGCAGTACTTC.

This clonotype was seen at least ten times. The V call is TRBV28, the J call TRBJ2-5, with 7 bases identical to TRBD1. The CDR3 has 13 amino acids. Germline CDR1 is MDHEN and CDR2 is SYDVKM. Trimming removed 5 bases from V and 3 bases from J; junction bases left unmatched: 3. CDR3 in amino acids: CASSPGGKETQYF. The CDR3 bases are TGTGCCAGCAGTCCAGGGGGTAAAGAGACCCAGTACTTC.

This chain connects TRBV5-6 to TRBJ1-6; tentatively, D is TRBD1 (5 bases). Germline-derived CDR1 and CDR2 are SGHDT and YYEEEE. The CDR3 runs to 14 residues. Trimming removed 1 base at V and 7 bases at J, with 9 bases between. The CDR3 sequence is CASSLYRLNSPLHF. The CDR3 DNA reads TGTGCCAGCAGCTTGTACAGGTTAAATTCACCCCTCCACTTT.

CDR3 bases: TGTGCCAGCAGCCACAGATCCGGGACAGACGAGCAGTACTTC. Its translation: CASSHRSGTDEQYF. The V call is TRBV3-1, the J call TRBJ2-7, with TRBD1 matching over 7 bases. Germline V gene sequence: CDR1 LGHDT, CDR2 YNNKEL (reference sequence). This CDR3 region has 14 residues. The junction had 7 bases not matched to a gene; V was cut back by 3 bases and J by 5 bases.

This clonotype was counted only a few times. The J gene is TRBJ2-3, the V gene TRBV6-2 or TRBV6-3; no reliable D call. CDR1 MNHEY and CDR2 SVGEGT come from the germline V gene. Trimming removed 0 bases at V and 4 bases at J, with 8 bases between. This CDR3 region has 14 residues. CDR3 loop: CASSYSQESDTQYF. DNA of the CDR3: TGTGCCAGCAGTTACTCGCAGGAATCAGATACGCAGTATTTT.

At least ten counts were recorded for this clonotype. The chain recombines TRBV20-1 with TRBJ2-1; 9 positions agree with TRBD2. V lost 6 bases and J lost 5; bases outside the gene matches: 20. The CDR3 totals 18 residues. Germline CDR1 reads DFQATT; CDR2 reads SNEGSKA (reference sequence). In DNA form, the CDR3 reads TGCAGTGCCATTCCCGGGACTAGCCGCCGGGTTGTGAACAATGAGCAGTTCTTC. Translation: CSAIPGTSRRVVNNEQFF.

The chain couples TRBV12-3 or TRBV12-4 to TRBJ2-5, with D possibly TRBD1 on 6 matching bases. The CDR3 is 13 residues long. The V end was cut by 5 bases, the J end by 5 bases, with 12 bases between. Here the CDR3 DNA reads TGTGCCAGCAGTACCACAGGGTTTGAGACCCAGTACTTC. This sequence encodes CASSTTGFETQYF.

The sample holds a few counts of this clonotype. The junction differs from germline at one of its ends, possibly a read error. J is TRBJ2-1 and V is TRBV7-7; 10 nucleotides line up with TRBD2. Looked up from germline, CDR1 is SSHAT and CDR2 is FNYEAQ (reference sequence). The CDR3 is made up of 13 amino acids. The DNA of the CDR3 is TGTGCTAGCAGCTATAGACTAGCGGGTGAGCAGTTCTTC. Amino acids: CASSYRLAGEQFF.

The chain recombines TRBV4-1 with TRBJ2-3, with a possible D match to TRBD2 (5 bases). The CDR3 sequence is 14 residues long. The ends were cut back, 6 bases at V and 1 base at J, with 11 bases in the middle. CDR1 is MGHRA and CDR2 is YSYEKL in the germline V gene. The chain's CDR3 is CASRREPGTDTQYF. DNA for the CDR3: TGCGCCAGCAGGAGGGAACCAGGCACAGATACGCAGTATTTT.

This clonotype was seen a handful of times. V and J are TRBV7-2 and TRBJ2-7; D possibly uses TRBD1 or TRBD2 (5 bases each). V was cut by 4 bases and J by 5 bases, with 12 bases left in between. Germline CDR1 is SGHTA and CDR2 is FQGNSA. CDR3 length: 13 amino acids. DNA for the CDR3: TGTGCCAGCAGCTCCCGGGGCCCCAACGAGCAGTACTTC. This codes for CASSSRGPNEQYF.